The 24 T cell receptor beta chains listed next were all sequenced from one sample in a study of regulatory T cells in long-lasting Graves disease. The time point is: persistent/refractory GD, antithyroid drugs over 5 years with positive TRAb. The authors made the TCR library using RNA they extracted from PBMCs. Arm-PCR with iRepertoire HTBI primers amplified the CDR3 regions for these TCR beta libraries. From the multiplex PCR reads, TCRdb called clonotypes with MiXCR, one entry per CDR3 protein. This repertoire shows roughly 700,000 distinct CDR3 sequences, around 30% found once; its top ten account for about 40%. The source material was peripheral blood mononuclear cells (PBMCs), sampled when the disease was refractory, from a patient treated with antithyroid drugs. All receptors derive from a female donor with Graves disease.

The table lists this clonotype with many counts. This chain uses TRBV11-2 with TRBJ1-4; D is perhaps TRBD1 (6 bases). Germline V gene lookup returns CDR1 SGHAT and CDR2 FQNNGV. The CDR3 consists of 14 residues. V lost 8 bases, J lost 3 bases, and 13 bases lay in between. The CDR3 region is CASGGSSSNEKLFF. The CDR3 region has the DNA TGTGCCAGCGGGGGCAGCAGCTCTAATGAAAAACTGTTTTTT.

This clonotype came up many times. The CDR3 nucleotides are TGTGCCAGCAGTCCACTAGCGGGAGGACTAGAGACCCAGTACTTC. Amino acid sequence: CASSPLAGGLETQYF. The chain uses TRBV28 and TRBJ2-5; 12 bases agree with TRBD2. The CDR3 runs to 15 residues. V lost 5 bases, J lost 4 bases, and 5 bases stayed unmatched. Germline lookup yields CDR1 MDHEN and CDR2 SYDVKM.

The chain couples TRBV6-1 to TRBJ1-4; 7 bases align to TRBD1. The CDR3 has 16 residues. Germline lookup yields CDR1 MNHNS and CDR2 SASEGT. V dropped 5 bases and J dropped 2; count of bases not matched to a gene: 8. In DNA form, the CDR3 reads TGTGCCAGCAGTACCAGGACAGGACCGACTAATGAAAAACTGTTTTTT. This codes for CASSTRTGPTNEKLFF.

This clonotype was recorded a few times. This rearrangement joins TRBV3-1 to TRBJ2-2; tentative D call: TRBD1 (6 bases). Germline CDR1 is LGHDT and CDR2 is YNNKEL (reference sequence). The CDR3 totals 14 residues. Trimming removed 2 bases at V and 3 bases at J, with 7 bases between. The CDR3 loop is CASSQQGYTGELFF. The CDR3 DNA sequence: TGTGCCAGCAGCCAACAGGGGTACACCGGGGAGCTGTTTTTT.

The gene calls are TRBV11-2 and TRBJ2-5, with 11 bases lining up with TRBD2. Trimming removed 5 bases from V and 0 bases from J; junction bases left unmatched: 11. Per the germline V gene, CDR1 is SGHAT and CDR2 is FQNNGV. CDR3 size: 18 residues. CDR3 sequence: CASSQDYGTSGYQETQYF. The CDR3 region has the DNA TGTGCCAGCAGCCAGGACTATGGGACTAGCGGATACCAAGAGACCCAGTACTTC.

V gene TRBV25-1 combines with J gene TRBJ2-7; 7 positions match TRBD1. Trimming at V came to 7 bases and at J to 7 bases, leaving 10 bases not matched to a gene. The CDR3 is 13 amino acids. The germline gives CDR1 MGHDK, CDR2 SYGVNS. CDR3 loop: CASTLTGVGEQYF. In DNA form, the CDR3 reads TGTGCCAGCACGCTAACAGGGGTCGGTGAGCAGTACTTC.

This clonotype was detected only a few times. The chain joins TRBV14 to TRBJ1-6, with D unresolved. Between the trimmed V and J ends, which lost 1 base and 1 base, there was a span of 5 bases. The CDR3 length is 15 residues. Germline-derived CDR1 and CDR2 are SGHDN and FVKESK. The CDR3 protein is CASSQVISYNSPLHF. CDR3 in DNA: TGTGCCAGCAGCCAAGTGATTTCCTATAATTCACCCCTCCACTTT.

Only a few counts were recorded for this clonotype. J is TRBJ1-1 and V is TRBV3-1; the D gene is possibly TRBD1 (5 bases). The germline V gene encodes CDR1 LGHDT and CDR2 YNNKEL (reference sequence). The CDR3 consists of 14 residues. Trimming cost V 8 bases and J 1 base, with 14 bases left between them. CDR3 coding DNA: TGTGCCAGCGGGCTCCGGGGGAGGAACACTGAAGCTTTCTTT. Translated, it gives CASGLRGRNTEAFF.

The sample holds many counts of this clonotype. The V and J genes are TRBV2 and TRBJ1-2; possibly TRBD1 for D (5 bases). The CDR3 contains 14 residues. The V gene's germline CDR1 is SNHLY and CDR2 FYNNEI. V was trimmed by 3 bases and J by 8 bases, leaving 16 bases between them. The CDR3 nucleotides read TGTGCCAGCAGTGATTCCGGGGGTAGAGGCGGCTACACCTTC. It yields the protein CASSDSGGRGGYTF.

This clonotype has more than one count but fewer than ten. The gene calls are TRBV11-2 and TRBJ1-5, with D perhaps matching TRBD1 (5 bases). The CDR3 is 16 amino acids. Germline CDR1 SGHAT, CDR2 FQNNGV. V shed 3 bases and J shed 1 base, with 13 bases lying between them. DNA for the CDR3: TGTGCCAGCAGCTTCGGGTCAGGGCAAAGCAATCAGCCCCAGCATTTT. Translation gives CASSFGSGQSNQPQHF.

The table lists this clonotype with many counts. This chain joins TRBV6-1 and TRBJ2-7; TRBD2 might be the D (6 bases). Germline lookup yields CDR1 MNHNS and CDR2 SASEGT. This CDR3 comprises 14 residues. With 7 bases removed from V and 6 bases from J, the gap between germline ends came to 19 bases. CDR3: CASTGRRGNPEQYF. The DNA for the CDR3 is TGTGCCAGCACCGGTCGGCGGGGAAATCCCGAGCAGTACTTC.

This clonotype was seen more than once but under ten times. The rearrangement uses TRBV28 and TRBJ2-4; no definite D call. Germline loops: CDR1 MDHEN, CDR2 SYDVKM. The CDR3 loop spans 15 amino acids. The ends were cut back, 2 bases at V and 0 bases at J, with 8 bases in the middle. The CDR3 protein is CASSLPSLAKNIQYF. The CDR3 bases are TGTGCCAGCAGTTTACCCTCTCTAGCCAAAAACATTCAGTACTTC.

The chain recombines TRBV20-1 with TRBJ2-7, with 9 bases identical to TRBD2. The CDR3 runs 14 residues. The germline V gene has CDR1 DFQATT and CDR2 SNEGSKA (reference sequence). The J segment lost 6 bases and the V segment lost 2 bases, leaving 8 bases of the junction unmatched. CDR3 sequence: CSARLAGRMGEQYF. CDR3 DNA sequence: TGCAGTGCTAGACTAGCGGGGCGGATGGGCGAGCAGTACTTC.

The CDR3, as DNA: TGTGCCACCAGCAGAGTAGGGACAGGGACCTATGGCTACACCTTC. Residues: CATSRVGTGTYGYTF. The J gene is TRBJ1-2, the V gene TRBV15; TRBD1 matches 9 bases. V shed 1 base, J shed 4 bases, and the junction held 4 bases outside the gene matches. The germline CDR1 and CDR2 sequences are LNHNV and YYDKDF (reference sequence). The CDR3 is 15 amino acids.

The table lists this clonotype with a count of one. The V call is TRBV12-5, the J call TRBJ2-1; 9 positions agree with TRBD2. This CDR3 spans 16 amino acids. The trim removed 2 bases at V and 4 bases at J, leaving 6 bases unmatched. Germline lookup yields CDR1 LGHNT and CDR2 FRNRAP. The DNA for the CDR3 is TGTGCTAGTGGTTTGAAGGCTAGCGGGGTTTACAATGAGCAGTTCTTC. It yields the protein CASGLKASGVYNEQFF.

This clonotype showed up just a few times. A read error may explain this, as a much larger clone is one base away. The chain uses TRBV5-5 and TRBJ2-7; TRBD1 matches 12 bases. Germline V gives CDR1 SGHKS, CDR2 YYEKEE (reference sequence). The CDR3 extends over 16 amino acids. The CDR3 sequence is CASGFMSGTGGHEQYF. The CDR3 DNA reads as TGTGCCAGCGGCTTCATGTCCGGGACAGGGGGCCACGAGCAGTACTTC.

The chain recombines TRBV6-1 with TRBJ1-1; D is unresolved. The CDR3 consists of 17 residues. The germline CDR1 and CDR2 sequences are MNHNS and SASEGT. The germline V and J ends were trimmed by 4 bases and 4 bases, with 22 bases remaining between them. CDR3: CASSVGPWVRVGTEAFF. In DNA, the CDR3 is TGTGCCAGCAGTGTAGGTCCGTGGGTACGGGTAGGCACTGAAGCTTTCTTT.

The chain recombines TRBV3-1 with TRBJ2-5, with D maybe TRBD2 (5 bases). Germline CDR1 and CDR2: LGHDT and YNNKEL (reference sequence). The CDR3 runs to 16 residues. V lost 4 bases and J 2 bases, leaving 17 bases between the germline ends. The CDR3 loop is CASSPNGGREQETQYF. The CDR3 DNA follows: TGTGCCAGCAGCCCTAACGGAGGACGGGAACAAGAGACCCAGTACTTC.

This chain's CDR3 is CASSPRSGRSYNEQFF. Written as DNA, the CDR3 is TGTGCCAGCAGCCCAAGGAGCGGGCGCTCCTACAATGAGCAGTTCTTC. The rearrangement uses TRBV27 and TRBJ2-1, with D tentatively TRBD2 (6 bases). The CDR3 extends over 16 amino acids. CDR1 is MNHEY, CDR2 SMNVEV, per germline (reference sequence). V was cut by 6 bases and J by 0 bases, with 15 bases left in between.

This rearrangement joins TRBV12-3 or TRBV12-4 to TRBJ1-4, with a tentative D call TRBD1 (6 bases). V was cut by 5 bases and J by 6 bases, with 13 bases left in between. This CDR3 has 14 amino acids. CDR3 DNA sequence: TGTGCCAGCAGTCCGCTGGACAGCTATGAAAAACTGTTTTTT. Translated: CASSPLDSYEKLFF.

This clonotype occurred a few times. CDR3 bases: TGTGCCAGCAGCGTGGTACAACGCATGAACACTGAAGCTTTCTTT. Amino acid sequence: CASSVVQRMNTEAFF. The rearrangement links TRBV13 to TRBJ1-1; D remains ambiguous. This CDR3 is built from 15 residues. Germline V CDR1 and CDR2: PRHDT, FYEKMQ (reference sequence). V dropped 5 bases and J dropped 0 bases, with 13 bases sitting between them.

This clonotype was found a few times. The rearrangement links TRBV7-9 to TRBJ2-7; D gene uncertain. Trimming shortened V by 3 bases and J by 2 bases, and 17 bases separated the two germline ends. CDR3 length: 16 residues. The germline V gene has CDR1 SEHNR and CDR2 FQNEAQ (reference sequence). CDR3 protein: CASSFTTGIPPYEQYF. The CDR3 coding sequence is TGTGCCAGCAGCTTTACCACCGGCATTCCGCCCTACGAGCAGTACTTC. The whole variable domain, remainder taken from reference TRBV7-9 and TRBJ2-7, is DTGVSQNPRHKITKRGQNVTFRCDPISEHNRLYWYRQTLGQGPEFLTYFQNEAQLEKSRLLSDRFSAERPKGSFSTLEIQRTEQGDSAMYLCASSFTTGIPPYEQYFGPGTRLTVT.

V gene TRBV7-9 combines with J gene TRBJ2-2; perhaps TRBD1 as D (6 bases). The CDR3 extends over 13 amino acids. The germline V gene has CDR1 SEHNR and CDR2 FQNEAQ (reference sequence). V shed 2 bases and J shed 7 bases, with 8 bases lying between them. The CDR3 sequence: CASSLQGFGELFF. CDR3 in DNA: TGTGCCAGCAGCTTACAGGGGTTCGGGGAGCTGTTTTTT.

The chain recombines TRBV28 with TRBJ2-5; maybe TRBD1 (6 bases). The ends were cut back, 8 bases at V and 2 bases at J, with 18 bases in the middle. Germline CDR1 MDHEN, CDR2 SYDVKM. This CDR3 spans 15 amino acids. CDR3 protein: CASSRLQGPQETQYF. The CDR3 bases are TGTGCCAGCTCGCGACTACAGGGACCTCAAGAGACCCAGTACTTC.